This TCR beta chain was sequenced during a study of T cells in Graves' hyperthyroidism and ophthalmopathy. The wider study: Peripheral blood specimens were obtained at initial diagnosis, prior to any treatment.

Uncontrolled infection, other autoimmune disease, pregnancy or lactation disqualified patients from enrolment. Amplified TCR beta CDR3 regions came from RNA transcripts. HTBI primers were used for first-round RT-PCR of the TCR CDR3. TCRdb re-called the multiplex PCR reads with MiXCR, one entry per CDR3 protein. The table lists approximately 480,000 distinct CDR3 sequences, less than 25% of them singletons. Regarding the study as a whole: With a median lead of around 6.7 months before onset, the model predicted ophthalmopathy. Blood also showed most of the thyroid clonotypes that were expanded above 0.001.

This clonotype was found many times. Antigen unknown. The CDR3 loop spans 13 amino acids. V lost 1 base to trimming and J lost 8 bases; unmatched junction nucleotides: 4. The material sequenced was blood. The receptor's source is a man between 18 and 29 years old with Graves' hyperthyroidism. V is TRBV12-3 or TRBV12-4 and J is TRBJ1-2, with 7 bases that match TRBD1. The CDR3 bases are TGTGCCAGCAGTTTAGGACAGGGATTCGGCTACACCTTC. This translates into CASSLGQGFGYTF.